Below, one T cell receptor (beta chain) is given with its context. The data derive from a study of blood T cell repertoires in COVID-19. V was shortened by 6 bases and J by 1 base, with 10 bases between the two germline ends. Germline assignment: CDR1 MGHDK and CDR2 SYGVNS. The CDR3 loop spans 13 amino acids. Produced via immunoSEQ multiplex PCR; TCRdb's table is partial and in-frame only. The sample has approximately 140,000 clones; approximately 80% are singletons. The specimen was PBMCs or T cells enriched from blood (not recorded which). J is TRBJ2-7 and V is TRBV25-1, with TRBD2 as a possible D gene (5 bases). The receptor's source is a man between 45 and 60 years old in a cohort exposed to, infected with or recovered from COVID-19 (not recorded which). This CDR3 is CASRPPGSYEQYF. As DNA, the CDR3 is TGTGCCAGCAGACCCCCGGGGTCCTACGAGCAGTACTTC.